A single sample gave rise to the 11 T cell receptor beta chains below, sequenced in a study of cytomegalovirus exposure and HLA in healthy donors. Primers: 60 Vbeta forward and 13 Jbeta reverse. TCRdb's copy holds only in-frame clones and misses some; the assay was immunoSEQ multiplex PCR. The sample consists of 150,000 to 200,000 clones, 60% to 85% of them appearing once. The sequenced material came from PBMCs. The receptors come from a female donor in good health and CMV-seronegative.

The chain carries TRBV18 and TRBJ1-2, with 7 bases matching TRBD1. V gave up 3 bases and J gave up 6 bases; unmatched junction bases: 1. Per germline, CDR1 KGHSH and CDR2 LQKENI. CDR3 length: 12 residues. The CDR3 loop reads CASSPDRDGYTF. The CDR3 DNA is TGTGCCAGCTCACCCGACAGGGATGGCTACACCTTC. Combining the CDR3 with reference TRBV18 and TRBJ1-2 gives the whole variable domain NAGVMQNPRHLVRRRGQEARLRCSPMKGHSHVYWYRQLPEEGLKFMVYLQKENIIDESGMPKERFSAEFPKEGPSILRIQQVVRGDSAAYFCASSPDRDGYTFGSGTRLTVV.

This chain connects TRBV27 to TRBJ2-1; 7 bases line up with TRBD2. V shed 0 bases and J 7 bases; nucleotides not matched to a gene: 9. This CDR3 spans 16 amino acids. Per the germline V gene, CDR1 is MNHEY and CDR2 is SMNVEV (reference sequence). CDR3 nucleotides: TGTGCCAGCAGTTTATCACCCGGACTAGTAGGGAATGAGCAGTTCTTC. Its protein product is CASSLSPGLVGNEQFF.

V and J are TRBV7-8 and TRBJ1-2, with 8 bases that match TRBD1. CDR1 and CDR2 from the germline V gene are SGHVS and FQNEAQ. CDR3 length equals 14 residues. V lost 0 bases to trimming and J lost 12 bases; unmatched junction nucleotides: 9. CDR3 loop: CASSLADRDSPHTF. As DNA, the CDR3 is TGTGCCAGCAGCTTAGCGGACAGGGATAGTCCCCACACCTTC.

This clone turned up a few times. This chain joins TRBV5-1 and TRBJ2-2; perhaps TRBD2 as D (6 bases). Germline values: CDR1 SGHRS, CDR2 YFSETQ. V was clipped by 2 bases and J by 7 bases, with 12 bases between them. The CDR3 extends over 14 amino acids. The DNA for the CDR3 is TGCGCCAGCAGCTTAGGAGGGGCCGACGGGGAGCTGTTTTTT. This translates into CASSLGGADGELFF. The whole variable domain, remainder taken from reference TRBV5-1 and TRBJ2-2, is KAGVTQTPRYLIKTRGQQVTLSCSPISGHRSVSWYQQTPGQGLQFLFEYFSETQRNKGNFPGRFSGRQFSNSRSEMNVSTLELGDSALYLCASSLGGADGELFFGEGSRLTVL.

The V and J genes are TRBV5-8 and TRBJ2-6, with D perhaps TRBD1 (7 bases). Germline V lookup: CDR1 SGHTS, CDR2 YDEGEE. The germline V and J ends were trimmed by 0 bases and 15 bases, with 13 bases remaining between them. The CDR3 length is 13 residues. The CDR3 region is CASSLGQGGGLTF. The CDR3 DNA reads TGTGCCAGCAGCTTGGGGCAGGGGGGCGGCCTGACTTTC.

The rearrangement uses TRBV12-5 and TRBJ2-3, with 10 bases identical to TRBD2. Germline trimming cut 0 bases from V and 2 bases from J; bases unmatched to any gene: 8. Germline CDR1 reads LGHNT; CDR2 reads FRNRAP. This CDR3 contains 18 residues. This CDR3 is CASGLVRKRGGITDTQYF. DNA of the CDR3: TGTGCTAGTGGTTTGGTACGTAAGCGGGGGGGTATCACAGATACGCAGTATTTT. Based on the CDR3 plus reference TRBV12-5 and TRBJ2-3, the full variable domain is DARVTQTPRHKVTEMGQEVTMRCQPILGHNTVFWYRQTMMQGLELLAYFRNRAPLDDSGMPKDRFSAEMPDATLATLKIQPSEPRDSAVYFCASGLVRKRGGITDTQYFGPGTRLTVL.

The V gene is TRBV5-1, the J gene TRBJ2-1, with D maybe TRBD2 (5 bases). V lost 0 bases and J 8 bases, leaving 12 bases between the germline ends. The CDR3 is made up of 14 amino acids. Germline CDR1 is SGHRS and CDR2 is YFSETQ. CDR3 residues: CASSLGVTGDEQFF. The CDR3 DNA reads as TGCGCCAGCAGCTTGGGAGTTACCGGGGATGAGCAGTTCTTC.

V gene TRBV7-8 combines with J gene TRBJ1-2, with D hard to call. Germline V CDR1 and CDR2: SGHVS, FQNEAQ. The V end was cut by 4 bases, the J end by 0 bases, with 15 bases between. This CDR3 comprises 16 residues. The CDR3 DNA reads TGTGCCAGCAGCTCTGCACCCAGTATGACTAACTATGGCTACACCTTC. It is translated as CASSSAPSMTNYGYTF.

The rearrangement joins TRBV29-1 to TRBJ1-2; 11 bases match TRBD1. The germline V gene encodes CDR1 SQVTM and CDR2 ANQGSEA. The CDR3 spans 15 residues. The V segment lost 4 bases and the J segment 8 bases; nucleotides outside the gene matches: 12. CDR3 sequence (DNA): TGCAGCGTTGTTGGACAGGGGGCCTCTCGTGGAGGCTACACCTTC. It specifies CSVVGQGASRGGYTF.

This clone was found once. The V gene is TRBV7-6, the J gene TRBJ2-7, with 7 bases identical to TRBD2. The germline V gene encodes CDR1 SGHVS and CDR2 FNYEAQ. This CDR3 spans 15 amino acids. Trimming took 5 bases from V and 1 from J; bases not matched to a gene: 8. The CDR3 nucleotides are TGTGCCAGCAGCGCTTCCGGGACTACTTCCTACGAGCAGTACTTC. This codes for CASSASGTTSYEQYF.

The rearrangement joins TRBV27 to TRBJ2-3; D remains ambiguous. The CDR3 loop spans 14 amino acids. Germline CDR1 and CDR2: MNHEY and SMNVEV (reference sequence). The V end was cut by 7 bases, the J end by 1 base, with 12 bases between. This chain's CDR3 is CASTRSVGTDTQYF. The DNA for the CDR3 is TGTGCCAGCACGAGGTCCGTGGGCACAGATACGCAGTATTTT.